Below, one TCR beta chain is given with its context. A second about 7 to 12 cycle PCR used barcoded and J-beta primers. MiXCR, applied by TCRdb to the 5' RACE reads, yields one record per CDR3 protein. This table has approximately 850,000 distinct CDR3 sequences, roughly 64% appearing once. This entry is derived from a study of blood T cells in healthy people across ages. Germline V gene sequence: CDR1 DFQATT, CDR2 SNEGSKA (reference sequence). V was cut by 1 base and J by 5 bases, with 32 bases left in between. The CDR3 has 20 amino acids. The material sequenced was blood. This sequence originates from a man aged 25 to 45 in good health. The chain uses TRBV20-1 and TRBJ1-1; D perhaps matches TRBD1 (6 bases). DNA of the CDR3: TGCAGTGCTAGAGGGTCGTCGGTTCTGTCGAAAGGACAGCGGCGGACTGAAGCTTTCTTT. Translating gives CSARGSSVLSKGQRRTEAFF.